The rows below give T cell receptor beta chains drawn from one sample of a study of cytomegalovirus exposure and HLA in healthy donors. Only in-frame clones appear in the TCRdb table, and some are missing; sequencing was by immunoSEQ multiplex PCR. The sample has about 100,000 clones, 76% seen once; the top ten hold around 20%. The specimen was PBMCs. These receptors were taken from a woman in her sixties or seventies in good health and CMV-seropositive. CDR3s include the opening cysteine and the closing phenylalanine or tryptophan. Each record gives: D gene, clone size, J gene, V gene, CDR3 protein, CDR3 DNA. A D gene is named only where the DNA matches it firmly. For some rows the clone size is stated as once, few or many, or as a class when expanded; others skip it.

D: TRBD2; size: NA; J: TRBJ2-7; V: TRBV6-1; CDR3: CASSEAGFGTISYEQYF; DNA: TGTGCCAGCAGTGAAGCGGGGTTTGGGACTATCTCCTACGAGCAGTACTTC
D: NA; size: NA; J: TRBJ2-7; V: TRBV5-4; CDR3: CASSLDKSYEQYF; DNA: TGTGCCAGCAGCTTGGACAAATCCTACGAGCAGTACTTC
D: NA; size: NA; J: TRBJ1-2; V: TRBV19; CDR3: CASSMFPVYGYTF; DNA: TGTGCCAGTAGTATGTTCCCGGTCTACGGCTACACCTTC
D: NA; size: few; J: TRBJ2-7; V: TRBV27; CDR3: CASSPLPLREQYF; DNA: TGTGCCAGCAGTCCGCTTCCCTTACGGGAGCAGTACTTC
D: NA; size: NA; J: TRBJ1-6; V: TRBV5-4; CDR3: CASSRHGRTNNSPLHF; DNA: TGTGCCAGCAGCCGCCACGGGCGGACTAATAATTCACCCCTCCACTTT
D: TRBD1; size: NA; J: TRBJ2-4; V: TRBV28; CDR3: CASSSPGTGWDIQYF; DNA: TGTGCCAGCAGTTCGCCCGGGACAGGGTGGGACATTCAGTACTTC
D: NA; size: once; J: TRBJ2-2; V: TRBV6-6; CDR3: CASSYSVGLAGELFF; DNA: TGTGCCAGCAGTTACTCAGTGGGGCTGGCCGGGGAGCTGTTTTTT
D: NA; size: NA; J: TRBJ2-2; V: TRBV7-8; CDR3: CASSLAWTHTGELFF; DNA: TGTGCCAGCAGCTTAGCCTGGACTCACACCGGGGAGCTGTTTTTT
D: TRBD2; size: NA; J: TRBJ2-1; V: TRBV29-1; CDR3: CSVEDPDGRRAYNEQFF; DNA: TGCAGCGTTGAAGATCCCGACGGGAGGAGAGCCTACAATGAGCAGTTCTTC
D: TRBD1; size: few; J: TRBJ2-2; V: TRBV19; CDR3: CASSSGTGATGELFF; DNA: TGTGCCAGTAGTTCCGGGACAGGGGCCACCGGGGAGCTGTTTTTT
D: TRBD2; size: NA; J: TRBJ2-1; V: TRBV5-4; CDR3: CASSSGLAPYNEQFF; DNA: TGTGCCAGCAGCTCCGGACTAGCACCTTACAATGAGCAGTTCTTC
D: NA; size: NA; J: TRBJ1-2; V: TRBV30; CDR3: CAWSKGGYTF; DNA: TGTGCCTGGAGTAAGGGGGGCTACACCTTC
D: NA; size: NA; J: TRBJ2-7; V: TRBV5-4; CDR3: CASSLGGDFLEQYF; DNA: TGTGCCAGCAGCTTGGGTGGGGACTTCCTAGAGCAGTACTTC
D: TRBD1; size: once; J: TRBJ1-2; V: TRBV25-1; CDR3: CASSVRGDYGYTF; DNA: TGTGCCAGCAGTGTCAGGGGGGACTATGGCTACACCTTC
D: TRBD1; size: few; J: TRBJ1-4; V: TRBV5-8; CDR3: CASSLGGTGNEKLFF; DNA: TGTGCCAGCAGCTTGGGTGGGACAGGCAATGAAAAACTGTTTTTT
D: NA; size: NA; J: TRBJ2-1; V: TRBV5-1; CDR3: CASSFLAEEQFF; DNA: TGCGCCAGCAGCTTTTTGGCCGAAGAGCAGTTCTTC
D: NA; size: NA; J: TRBJ1-3; V: TRBV21-1; CDR3: CASSRETGIPPTSGNTIYF; DNA: TGTGCCAGCAGCAGGGAGACAGGGATCCCCCCCACCTCTGGAAACACCATATATTTT
D: NA; size: NA; J: TRBJ2-3; V: TRBV10-3; CDR3: CAISDTSRRSDTQYF; DNA: TGTGCCATCAGTGACACTAGCCGTAGGTCAGATACGCAGTATTTT
D: NA; size: NA; J: TRBJ2-7; V: TRBV14; CDR3: CASSQGRRPIYEQYF; DNA: TGTGCCAGCAGCCAAGGTCGCAGGCCCATTTACGAGCAGTACTTC
D: TRBD1; size: once; J: TRBJ1-2; V: TRBV5-5; CDR3: CASSSSGTGLYGYTF; DNA: TGTGCCAGCAGCTCCTCCGGGACAGGGCTCTATGGCTACACCTTC
D: TRBD2; size: NA; J: TRBJ2-5; V: TRBV10-3; CDR3: CAVGSGREETQYF; DNA: TGTGCGGTGGGTAGCGGGAGAGAGGAGACCCAGTACTTC
D: NA; size: few; J: TRBJ2-7; V: TRBV7-2; CDR3: CASSLAGVSYEQYF; DNA: TGTGCCAGCAGCTTAGCGGGAGTCTCCTACGAGCAGTACTTC
D: NA; size: NA; J: TRBJ1-1; V: TRBV7-9; CDR3: CSSRTSGVPEAFF; DNA: TGTTCCAGCAGAACCTCGGGGGTCCCTGAAGCTTTCTTT